This TCR beta chain was retrieved from a study of blood T cell repertoires in COVID-19. Study at large: Samples taken during acute and convalescent COVID-19 were collected in the United States, Italy and Spain. The analysed material was cDNA or gDNA that came from T cells, B-cell-depleted T cells, or PBMCs.

CDR1 is SGHNT and CDR2 is YENEEA in the germline V gene. The CDR3 is 13 residues long. In the authors' workflow: How many nucleated cells were present was estimated from reference gene primer amplification. Here immunoSEQ multiplex PCR was the method, and the copy in TCRdb shows in-frame clones only, minus some. From that table come the V and J calls and clone size; the DNA was used to work out D and trimming. The table lists about 170,000 clones, about 86% of them singletons, with 6% to 7.5% in the top ten. Notes on this clone: The germline gene is not matched at one end of the junction; a read error may be the cause.

The rearrangement joins TRBV11-3 to TRBJ1-2, with no clear D. Sequencing was carried out using peripheral blood. This TCR came from a woman older than 75 in a cohort sampled during active or convalescent COVID-19. For the CDR3, the DNA is TGTGCCAGCAGCTTAGAATCCCGGTCGAGCCTCTCCTTC. Translating it yields CASSLESRSSLSF. Together with reference TRBV11-3 and TRBJ1-2, the CDR3 gives the full variable domain: EAGVVQSPRYKIIEKKQPVAFWCNPISGHNTLYWYLQNLGQGPELLIRYENEEAVDDSQLPKDRFSAERLKGVDSTLKIQPAELGDSAVYLCASSLESRSSLSFGSGTRLTVV.